This TCR beta chain was sequenced for a study of vaccination and CD4 T cells after COVID-19. The Oncomine TCR Beta short-read assay sequenced DNA from cultured CD4+ T cells. A single record per CDR3 protein comes from TCRdb applying MiXCR to the PCR reads. The sample has some 12,000 distinct CDR3 sequences, around 20% seen once. As for treatment: approximately 9-day PBMC culture with coronavirus spike peptide pools or control peptides (ViraFEST assay). As to this clonotype: The antigen is undetermined.

Trimming cost V 2 bases and J 0 bases, with 8 bases left between them. Germline CDR1 is SEHNR and CDR2 is FQNEAQ (reference sequence). The length of the CDR3 is 16 residues. The genes are TRBV7-9 and TRBJ2-6; D unclear. The origin of this receptor is a human donor who received a COVID-19 vaccine. The sample in question was CD4+ T cells from blood, cultured in vitro, obtained before SARS-CoV-2 vaccination. CDR3 sequence (DNA): TGTGCCAGCAGCTTATACGGTAACTCTGGGGCCAACGTCCTGACTTTC. It translates to CASSLYGNSGANVLTF.